The 20 T cell receptor beta chains below come from one sample, sequenced in a study of metastatic and nonmetastatic thyroid tumors. TCRdb re-called the PCR reads with MiXCR. The sample has tens of thousands of clones, 22% seen once; the top ten hold around an eighth. No patient had received any treatment before thyroid surgery. The sequenced material came from tumor tissue. The receptors originated from a female donor with papillary thyroid cancer or a benign thyroid nodule (not recorded which). Some clones in this sample may be carry-over from other donors' samples.

This clone has a handful of counts. This rearrangement joins TRBV6-1 to TRBJ2-7; 10 bases fit TRBD1. CDR1 MNHNS and CDR2 SASEGT come from the germline V gene. The trim removed 6 bases at V and 2 bases at J, leaving 7 bases unmatched. This CDR3 comprises 15 residues. DNA of the CDR3: TGTGCCAGCAGCATTGGGGACAGGGGTACCTACGAGCAGTACTTC. Protein: CASSIGDRGTYEQYF.

At least ten counts were recorded for this clone. CDR3 DNA sequence: TGCAGCGTCGCGGAACAGGGTATCACTGAAGCTTTCTTT. Protein: CSVAEQGITEAFF. The chain recombines TRBV29-1 with TRBJ1-1, with a tentative D call TRBD1 (6 bases). The germline V gene has CDR1 SQVTM and CDR2 ANQGSEA. This CDR3 spans 13 amino acids. The ends were cut back, 6 bases at V and 4 bases at J, with 15 bases in the middle.

The rearrangement uses TRBV5-6 and TRBJ1-1; D call uncertain. The V end lost 2 bases, the J end lost 1 base, and 15 bases lay between the germline ends. CDR1 is SGHDT, CDR2 YYEEEE, per germline. CDR3 length equals 16 residues. The CDR3 DNA follows: TGTGCCAGCAGCTTTTACTATTCCTCCGGGAACACTGAAGCTTTCTTT. Protein: CASSFYYSSGNTEAFF.

This clone was counted many times. The chain uses TRBV18 and TRBJ1-6; 10 bases match TRBD1. This CDR3 region has 14 residues. CDR1 is KGHSH, CDR2 LQKENI, per germline. The V gene end was trimmed by 5 bases and the J gene end by 9 bases; junction bases not matched to a gene: 4. The CDR3 here is CASSNGQGGSPLHF. CDR3 sequence (DNA): TGTGCCAGCTCAAATGGACAGGGGGGTTCACCCCTCCACTTT.

This chain joins TRBV5-1 and TRBJ2-2, with D perhaps matching TRBD2 (6 bases). This CDR3 is built from 14 residues. The ends were cut back, 4 bases at V and 7 bases at J, with 14 bases in the middle. The germline V gene encodes CDR1 SGHRS and CDR2 YFSETQ. The CDR3, as DNA: TGCGCCAGCAGCGAGGGAGTGGGAGGCGGGGAGCTGTTTTTT. Translation gives CASSEGVGGGELFF.

This clone showed up many times. The rearrangement links TRBV4-2 to TRBJ2-5; D is unresolved. This CDR3 spans 13 amino acids. Trimming stripped 0 bases from V and 5 bases from J, with 7 bases between. Per germline, CDR1 LGHNA and CDR2 YNFKEQ. Here the CDR3 DNA reads TGTGCCAGCAGCCAAGAAGTTAGGGAGACCCAGTACTTC. Translating it yields CASSQEVRETQYF.

The sample holds many counts of this clone. The rearrangement uses TRBV6-6 and TRBJ2-7; either TRBD1 or TRBD2 may fit D (6 bases each). Germline CDR1 reads MNHNY; CDR2 reads SVGAGI (reference sequence). V shed 0 bases and J shed 7 bases, with 19 bases lying between them. CDR3 length: 16 residues. This CDR3 is CASSYSGGTRVGEQYF. The CDR3 coding sequence is TGTGCCAGCAGTTACTCTGGCGGGACAAGGGTGGGAGAGCAGTACTTC.

This clone was observed many times. V gene TRBV6-2 or TRBV6-3 combines with J gene TRBJ2-3; D may be TRBD2 (6 bases). The CDR3 sequence is 14 residues long. The germline CDR1 and CDR2 sequences are MNHEY and SVGEGT. V was pared by 4 bases and J by 7 bases, with 15 bases between. The CDR3 is CASSLERAQHTQYF. The CDR3 nucleotides are TGTGCCAGCAGTTTGGAGCGGGCTCAACATACGCAGTATTTT.

The chain links TRBV30 to TRBJ2-1, with 11 positions matching TRBD2. The CDR3 is 14 residues long. V lost 3 bases, J lost 6 bases, and 4 bases stayed unmatched. Germline assignment: CDR1 GTSNPN and CDR2 SVGIG (reference sequence). The CDR3 protein is CAWRTSGASNEQFF. DNA of the CDR3: TGTGCCTGGAGGACTAGCGGGGCTTCCAATGAGCAGTTCTTC. The full variable domain, rest sourced from reference TRBV30 and TRBJ2-1, is SQTIHQWPATLVQPVGSPLSLECTVEGTSNPNLYWYRQAAGRGLQLLFYSVGIGQISSEVPQNLSASRPQDRQFILSSKKLLLSDSGFYLCAWRTSGASNEQFFGPGTRLTVL.

This chain uses TRBV7-8 with TRBJ1-2; D is undetermined. Deletions cut 3 bases from V and 2 bases from J, with 7 bases between. This CDR3 contains 13 residues. The germline CDR1 and CDR2 sequences are SGHVS and FQNEAQ. This CDR3 reads CASSFGENYGYTF. The CDR3 coding sequence is TGTGCCAGCAGCTTCGGGGAGAACTATGGCTACACCTTC.

The table lists this clone with a few counts. The chain links TRBV6-1 to TRBJ2-7, with 7 bases fitting TRBD1. J gave up 0 bases and V 2 bases, and 4 bases lay outside the gene matches. Germline-derived CDR1 and CDR2 are MNHNS and SASEGT. CDR3 length: 15 residues. Written as DNA, the CDR3 is TGTGCCAGCAGTGAACCGGGACAGCGCTCCTACGAGCAGTACTTC. Translating it yields CASSEPGQRSYEQYF.

This clone is labeled medium-sized (0.01 to 0.1%). V is TRBV30 and J is TRBJ2-1, with 13 bases aligning to TRBD2. CDR1 and CDR2 (germline): GTSNPN, SVGIG (reference sequence). Trimming removed 2 bases from V and 4 bases from J; junction bases left unmatched: 2. CDR3 size: 15 residues. The CDR3 sequence: CAWSQTSGRYNEQFF. The CDR3 nucleotides read TGTGCCTGGAGTCAGACTAGCGGGAGGTACAATGAGCAGTTCTTC.

The V and J genes are TRBV4-1 and TRBJ2-3, with a possible D match to TRBD2 (6 bases). The germline V and J ends were trimmed by 6 bases and 2 bases, with 12 bases remaining between them. CDR1 and CDR2 from the germline V gene are MGHRA and YSYEKL. There are 14 residues in the CDR3. The CDR3 spells CASRQPGLTDTQYF. The CDR3 DNA is TGCGCCAGCAGGCAACCGGGACTCACAGATACGCAGTATTTT.

This clone was recorded at least ten times. The V call is TRBV5-4, the J call TRBJ2-7; either TRBD1 or TRBD2 may supply D (6 bases each). The V gene lost 2 bases and the J gene lost 3 bases, with 15 bases spanning the gap. The CDR3 length is 15 residues. Germline CDR1 reads SGHNT; CDR2 reads YYREEE (reference sequence). DNA for the CDR3: TGTGCCAGCAGCTTATCGGGGGCGCAGAACTACGAGCAGTACTTC. As protein: CASSLSGAQNYEQYF.

This clone was seen a few times. The gene calls are TRBV6-4 and TRBJ2-6, with D tentatively TRBD1 (5 bases). Germline V gene data show CDR1 as MRHNA and CDR2 as SNTAGT. The CDR3 loop spans 19 amino acids. Trimming stripped 0 bases from V and 3 bases from J, with 18 bases between. CDR3 bases: TGTGCCAGCAGTGACTCTTCGCCAGGGATGGGTGGTGGGGCCAACGTCCTGACTTTC. This encodes CASSDSSPGMGGGANVLTF.

Many counts were recorded for this clone. J is TRBJ1-2 and V is TRBV27; TRBD1 is a possible D gene (5 bases). With 4 bases removed from V and 2 bases from J, the gap between germline ends came to 14 bases. This CDR3 has 15 residues. Germline V gene lookup returns CDR1 MNHEY and CDR2 SMNVEV (reference sequence). The CDR3 here is CASSSKTESNYGYTF. The CDR3, as DNA: TGTGCCAGCAGTTCGAAGACAGAATCCAACTATGGCTACACCTTC.

This clone was counted a few times. The chain employs TRBV24-1 and TRBJ2-1; weak D call: TRBD1 (5 bases). The CDR3 spans 13 residues. Germline-derived CDR1 and CDR2 are KGHDR and SFDVKD. Trimming removed 4 bases at V and 7 bases at J, with 10 bases between. The CDR3 nucleotides read TGTGCCACCAGTGACCCAGGGTGGAATGAGCAGTTCTTC. It is translated as CATSDPGWNEQFF.

In this sample, this clone turned up many times. This CDR3 is also generated by other DNA sequences in the sample. The rearrangement links TRBV2 to TRBJ1-4; no reliable D call. The CDR3 is made up of 13 amino acids. The V gene's germline CDR1 is SNHLY and CDR2 FYNNEI. V was pared by 9 bases and J by 4 bases, with 12 bases between. CDR3 region: CASSIQINEKLFF. As DNA, the CDR3 is TGTGCCAGTTCGATCCAGATTAATGAAAAACTGTTTTTT.

The chain is built from TRBV27 and TRBJ2-1; a weak D match, TRBD1 (6 bases). The V and J ends lost 5 bases and 11 bases respectively, with 28 bases between them. CDR1 MNHEY and CDR2 SMNVEV come from the germline V gene (reference sequence). CDR3 length: 17 residues. The CDR3 sequence is CASSATGIERGIMKQFF. CDR3 nucleotide sequence: TGTGCCAGCAGTGCTACAGGGATCGAGAGGGGCATAATGAAGCAGTTCTTC.

The table lists this clone with a few counts. V usage is TRBV6-6 and J usage is TRBJ1-2; possible D gene TRBD1, 5 bases. This CDR3 contains 12 residues. Trimming took off 2 bases at V and 4 bases at J, with 5 bases between the two ends. From germline, CDR1 is MNHNY and CDR2 SVGAGI (reference sequence). CDR3 sequence (DNA): TGTGCCAGCAGTTACGACAGCTATGGCTACACCTTC. It translates to CASSYDSYGYTF.